The 2 T cell receptor beta chains reported below all come from one sample, sequenced in a study of patients and donors after allogeneic stem cell transplantation (TCRdb year 2020). The library was generated by RT-PCR. TCRdb lists the instrument as NextSeq 550. The public reads were quality trimmed at Q25 with fastp and then assembled into clones with MiXCR by TCRdb, keeping productive beta chains. Each record represents a unique CDR3 protein, reported with the most common genes and DNA among its rows. The sample table records 150,000 to 200,000 distinct CDR3 sequences; 30% of these occur just once. Together, the top ten hold 3.2% of the sample. Sequencing was carried out using blood, either unsorted or a sorted T cell fraction (not recorded which). These receptors were collected from a human donor who was either an allogeneic HSCT recipient or a stem cell or donor lymphocyte infusion donor (not recorded which). It is not recorded whose cells these are; they may come from a transplant donor.

The chain links TRBV24-1 to TRBJ2-1; D ambiguous. Germline V gives CDR1 KGHDR, CDR2 SFDVKD. Deletions cut 9 bases from V and 3 bases from J, with 5 bases between. CDR3 length: 11 amino acids. The CDR3 loop reads CATAVYNEQFF. CDR3 sequence (DNA): TGTGCCACCGCCGTCTACAATGAGCAGTTCTTC.

This clonotype was seen a few times. V is TRBV4-3 and J is TRBJ2-7; 10 positions agree with TRBD2. With 2 bases clipped from V and 0 bases from J, the junction kept 4 bases outside the gene matches. Per germline, CDR1 LGHNA and CDR2 YSLEER. The CDR3 totals 16 residues. The CDR3 is CASSQSLAGVSYEQYF. The CDR3 DNA sequence: TGCGCCAGCAGCCAATCCCTAGCGGGAGTCTCCTACGAGCAGTACTTC.